Reported below is one T cell receptor beta chain. The antigen is undetermined. An end of the junction does not agree with germline; a read error may underlie this. The CDR3 contains 13 residues. The V gene's germline CDR1 is SEHNR and CDR2 FQNEAQ (reference sequence). As every portion of the isolated RNA was reverse transcribed, the sequencing read expressed TCRB transcripts. Clones were read by immunoSEQ multiplex PCR, and TCRdb kept only the in-frame ones, dropping some. Here the sample spans about 710,000 clones, around 15% being singletons. Sorting with CD45RO/CCR7/CD25/CD127/CD95/CD27 yielded naive, central memory, regulatory and stem-like memory CD4+ cells. The sample comes from a study of beta chain features in type 1 diabetes. Study findings and constraints: It was possible that PCR favored shorter templates, equally so in patients and controls. Type 1 diabetes patients showed a moderate but significant shortening of TCRB CDR3s in all four CD4+ subsets.

The clonotype was recovered from a man in his late teens or twenties with type 1 diabetes. What was sequenced was naive CD4+ T cells from blood. This rearrangement joins TRBV7-9 to TRBJ2-1; 7 bases fit TRBD2. The CDR3 coding sequence is TGTGCCAGCAGCTTAGCGGCTAGCGGTGATAGGGTCTTC. Translated: CASSLAASGDRVF.